A selection of T cell receptor beta chains follows, all from one sample in a study of shared T cell receptors in the human thymus. Sequencing used immunoSEQ multiplex PCR; TCRdb keeps in-frame clones, though not all of them. The table has hundreds of thousands of clones, around 87% seen once. These sequences were also reported in another study, on human thymus T cells.

Sample: thymocytes. The receptor set was obtained from a boy younger than two with a congenital heart defect. CDR3s include the opening cysteine and the closing phenylalanine or tryptophan.

V: TRBV25-1; J: TRBJ1-1; CDR3: CASSEKELRGQTEAFF
V: TRBV30; J: TRBJ2-1; CDR3: CAWSAFGGSYNEQFF
V: TRBV6-1; J: TRBJ2-5; CDR3: CASMGGLAEETQYF
V: TRBV12-5; J: TRBJ2-5; CDR3: CASGLTTRRNF
V: TRBV2; J: TRBJ2-7; CDR3: CASIDRVGEQYF
V: TRBV7-9; J: TRBJ2-6; CDR3: CASSLDRRGTGANVLTF
V: TRBV7-2; J: TRBJ1-1; CDR3: CASSRQGVREQGENTEAFF
V: TRBV27; J: TRBJ2-3; CDR3: CASSSMLAALTDTQYF
V: TRBV7-9; J: TRBJ2-1; CDR3: CASSGRSRPYNEQFF
V: TRBV27; J: TRBJ1-1; CDR3: CASSPDRVPTSDTEAFF
V: TRBV6-5; J: TRBJ2-1; CDR3: CASNGGTGVGNEQFF
V: TRBV19; J: TRBJ2-1; CDR3: CASSRTGYNEQFF
V: TRBV27; J: TRBJ1-1; CDR3: CASSLSRDRGPTEAFF
V: TRBV4-3; J: TRBJ2-6; CDR3: CASSQERGLSSGGANVLTF
V: TRBV28; J: TRBJ2-6; CDR3: CASSLVNSGANVLTF